This T cell receptor (beta chain) comes out of a study of blood T cell repertoires in COVID-19. Study background: PBMCs, B-cell-depleted T cells, or T cells were the source of the cDNA or gDNA that made up the material.

Authors' data handling: The assay estimated nucleated cells by amplifying reference gene primers. Only in-frame clones appear in the TCRdb table, and some are missing; sequencing was by immunoSEQ multiplex PCR. V, J and clone size reflect that table, while D and trimming were determined from the DNA. The sample shows some 80,000 clones, 90% of them seen only once. Deletions cut 4 bases from V and 3 bases from J, with 20 bases between. This CDR3 is built from 17 residues. This TCR was recovered from a human donor in a cohort sampled during active COVID-19. The sequenced material came from peripheral blood. The chain joins TRBV23-1 to TRBJ2-3; D perhaps matches TRBD2 (5 bases). TRBV23-1 has ORF status, its function being uncertain. This chain's CDR3 is CASSPPPPGKRTDTQYF. The CDR3 region has the DNA TGCGCCAGCAGTCCCCCCCCGCCGGGGAAGAGGACAGATACGCAGTATTTT.